This T cell receptor beta chain was recorded in a study of control samples from healthy donors and cancer patients. The repertoire was sequenced with immunoSEQ multiplex PCR; TCRdb's copy has only in-frame clones and lacks some. The profile shows fewer than 90,000 clones, roughly 89% of them singletons. V lost 4 bases to trimming and J lost 4 bases, with 11 bases between them. Germline V CDR1 and CDR2: MNHNY, SVGAGI (reference sequence). The CDR3 has 13 amino acids. This TCR was recovered from a woman aged 55 to 70 with head and neck cancer. The V call is TRBV6-6, the J call TRBJ2-7; D uncertain. Sequenced: PBMCs. In DNA, the CDR3 is TGTGCCAGCAGTTCCATGTCAGAATACGAGCAGTACTTC. Translation: CASSSMSEYEQYF.